The entry that follows covers one T cell receptor (beta chain) sequence. Seattle enrolled patients during active infection and tracked them longitudinally. How the authors handled the data: Estimated nucleated cell counts came from reference gene primer amplification. Assay used: immunoSEQ multiplex PCR; TCRdb lists only in-frame clones, some missing. V and J calls and clone size are given by that table; D and trimming were obtained from the DNA. The sample holds 100,000 to 150,000 clones, approximately 74% seen once. This specimen comes from a study of blood T cell repertoires in COVID-19. Whole-study context: The United States, Italy and Spain supplied acute and convalescent COVID-19 samples. PBMCs, B-cell-depleted T cells, or T cells were the source of the cDNA or gDNA that made up the material.

The clonotype comes from a man older than 75 with COVID-19, enrolled during active disease. Sequenced: peripheral blood.

For the CDR3, the DNA is TGTGCCAGCAGTCTAGGACTAGCGGGGTCTGATACGCAGTATTTT. Translated, it gives CASSLGLAGSDTQYF. The chain couples TRBV6-5 to TRBJ2-3; 12 bases align to TRBD2. V shed 5 bases, J shed 6 bases, and the junction held 6 bases outside the gene matches. Germline V gene data show CDR1 as MNHEY and CDR2 as SVGAGI. The CDR3 spans 15 residues.